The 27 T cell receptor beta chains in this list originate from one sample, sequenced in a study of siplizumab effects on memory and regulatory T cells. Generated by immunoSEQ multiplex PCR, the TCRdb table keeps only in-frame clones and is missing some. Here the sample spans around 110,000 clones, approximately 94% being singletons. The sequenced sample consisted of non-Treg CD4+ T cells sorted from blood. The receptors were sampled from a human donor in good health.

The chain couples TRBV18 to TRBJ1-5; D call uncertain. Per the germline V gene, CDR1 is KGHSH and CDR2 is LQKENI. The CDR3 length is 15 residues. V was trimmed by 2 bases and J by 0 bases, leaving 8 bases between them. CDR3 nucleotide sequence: TGTGCCAGCTCACCATTTGGGAATAGCAATCAGCCCCAGCATTTT. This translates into CASSPFGNSNQPQHF.

This CDR3 is CASSPPSYEQYF. CDR3 sequence (DNA): TGTGCCAGCAGCCCCCCCTCCTACGAGCAGTACTTC. This chain links TRBV7-2 with TRBJ2-7; D is ambiguous. Trimming took 5 bases from V and 0 from J, leaving 5 bases between them. This CDR3 has 12 amino acids. CDR1 and CDR2 from the germline V gene are SGHTA and FQGNSA.

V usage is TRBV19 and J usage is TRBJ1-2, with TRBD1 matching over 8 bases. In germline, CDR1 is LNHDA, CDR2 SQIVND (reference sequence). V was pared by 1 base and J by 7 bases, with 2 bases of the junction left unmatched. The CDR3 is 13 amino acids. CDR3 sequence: CASSIVDRAGYTF. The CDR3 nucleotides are TGTGCCAGTAGTATAGTGGACAGGGCTGGCTACACCTTC.

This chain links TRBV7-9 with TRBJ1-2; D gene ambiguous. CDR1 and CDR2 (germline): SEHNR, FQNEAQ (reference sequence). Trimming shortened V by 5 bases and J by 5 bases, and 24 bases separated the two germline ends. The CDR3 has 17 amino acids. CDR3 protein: CASSPAWRQETIYGYTF. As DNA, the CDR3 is TGTGCCAGCAGCCCCGCTTGGCGGCAGGAGACGATTTATGGCTACACCTTC.

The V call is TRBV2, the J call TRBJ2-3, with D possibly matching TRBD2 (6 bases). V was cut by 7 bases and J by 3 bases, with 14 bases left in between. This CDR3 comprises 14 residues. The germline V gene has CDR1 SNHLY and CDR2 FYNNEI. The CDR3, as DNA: TGTGCCAGCATCGGAGCGGGTGGGACAGATACGCAGTATTTT. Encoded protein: CASIGAGGTDTQYF.

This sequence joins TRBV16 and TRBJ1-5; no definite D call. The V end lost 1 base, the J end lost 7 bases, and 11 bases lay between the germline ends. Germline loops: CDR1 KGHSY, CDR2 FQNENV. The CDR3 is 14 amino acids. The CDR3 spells CASSQLVGRQPQHF. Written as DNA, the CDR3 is TGTGCCAGCAGCCAATTAGTAGGGAGACAGCCCCAGCATTTT.

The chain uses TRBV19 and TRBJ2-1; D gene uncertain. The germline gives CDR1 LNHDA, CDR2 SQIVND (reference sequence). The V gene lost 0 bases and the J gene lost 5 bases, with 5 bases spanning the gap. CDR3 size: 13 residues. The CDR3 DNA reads TGTGCCAGTAGTATAGATCGGGACAATGAGCAGTTCTTC. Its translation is CASSIDRDNEQFF.

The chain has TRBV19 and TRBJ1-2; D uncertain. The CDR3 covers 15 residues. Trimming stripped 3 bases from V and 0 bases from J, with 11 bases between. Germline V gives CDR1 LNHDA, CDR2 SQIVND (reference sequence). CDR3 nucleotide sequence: TGTGCCAGTAGTATCTCTGGCAATACTAACTATGGCTACACCTTC. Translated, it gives CASSISGNTNYGYTF.

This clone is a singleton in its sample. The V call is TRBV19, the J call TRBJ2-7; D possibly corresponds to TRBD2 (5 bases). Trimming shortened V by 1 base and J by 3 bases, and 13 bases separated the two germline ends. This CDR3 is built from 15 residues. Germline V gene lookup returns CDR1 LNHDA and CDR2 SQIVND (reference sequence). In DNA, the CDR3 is TGTGCCAGTAGTATAGGACGCAGCGGCGACTACGAGCAGTACTTC. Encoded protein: CASSIGRSGDYEQYF. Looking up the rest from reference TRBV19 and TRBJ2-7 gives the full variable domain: DGGITQSPKYLFRKEGQNVTLSCEQNLNHDAMYWYRQDPGQGLRLIYYSQIVNDFQKGDIAEGYSVSREKKESFPLTVTSAQKNPTAFYLCASSIGRSGDYEQYFGPGTRLTVT.

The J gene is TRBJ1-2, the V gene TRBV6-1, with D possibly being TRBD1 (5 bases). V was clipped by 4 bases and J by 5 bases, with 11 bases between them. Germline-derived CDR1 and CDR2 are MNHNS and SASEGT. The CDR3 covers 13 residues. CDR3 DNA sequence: TGTGCCAGCAGTGGTCAGGGACGTTATGGCTACACCTTC. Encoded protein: CASSGQGRYGYTF.

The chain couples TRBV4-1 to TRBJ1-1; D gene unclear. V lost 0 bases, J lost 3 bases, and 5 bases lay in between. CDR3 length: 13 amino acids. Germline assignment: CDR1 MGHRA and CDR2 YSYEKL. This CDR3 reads CASSQDWDTEAFF. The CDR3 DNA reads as TGCGCCAGCAGCCAAGACTGGGACACTGAAGCTTTCTTT.

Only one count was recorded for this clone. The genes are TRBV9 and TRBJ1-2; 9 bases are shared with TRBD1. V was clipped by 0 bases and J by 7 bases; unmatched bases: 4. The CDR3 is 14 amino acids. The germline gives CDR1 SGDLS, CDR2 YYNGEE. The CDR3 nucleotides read TGTGCCAGCAGCGTAGGGGGACAGGGTGGTGGCTACACCTTC. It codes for CASSVGGQGGGYTF. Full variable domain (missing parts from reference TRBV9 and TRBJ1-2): DSGVTQTPKHLITATGQRVTLRCSPRSGDLSVYWYQQSLDQGLQFLIQYYNGEERAKGNILERFSAQQFPDLHSELNLSSLELGDSALYFCASSVGGQGGGYTFGSGTRLTVV.

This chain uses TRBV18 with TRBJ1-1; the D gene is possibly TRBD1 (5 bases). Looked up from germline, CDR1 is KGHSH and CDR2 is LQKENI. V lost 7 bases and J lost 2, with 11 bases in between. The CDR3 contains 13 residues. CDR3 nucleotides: TGTGCCAGCTGGGAGCAGGGAAACACTGAAGCTTTCTTT. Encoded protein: CASWEQGNTEAFF.

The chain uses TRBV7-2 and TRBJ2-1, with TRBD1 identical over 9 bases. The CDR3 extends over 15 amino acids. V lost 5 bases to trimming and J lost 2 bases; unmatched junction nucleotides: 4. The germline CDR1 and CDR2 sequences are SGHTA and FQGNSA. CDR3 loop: CASSTTGGAYNEQFF. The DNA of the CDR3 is TGTGCCAGCAGCACCACAGGGGGCGCCTACAATGAGCAGTTCTTC. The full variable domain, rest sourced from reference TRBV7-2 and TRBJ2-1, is GAGVSQSPSNKVTEKGKDVELRCDPISGHTALYWYRQSLGQGLEFLIYFQGNSAPDKSGLPSDRFSAERTGGSVSTLTIQRTQQEDSAVYLCASSTTGGAYNEQFFGPGTRLTVL.

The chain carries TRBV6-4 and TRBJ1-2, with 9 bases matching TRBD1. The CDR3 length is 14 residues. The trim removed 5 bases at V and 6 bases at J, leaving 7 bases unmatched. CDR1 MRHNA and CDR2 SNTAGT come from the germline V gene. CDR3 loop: CASSPQQGADGYTF. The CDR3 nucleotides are TGTGCCAGCAGTCCGCAACAGGGGGCGGATGGCTACACCTTC.

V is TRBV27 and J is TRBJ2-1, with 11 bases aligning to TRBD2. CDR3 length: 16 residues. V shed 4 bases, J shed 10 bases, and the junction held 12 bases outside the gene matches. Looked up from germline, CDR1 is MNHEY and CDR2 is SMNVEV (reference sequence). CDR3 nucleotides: TGTGCCAGCAGTTCCCCCGGGACTAGCGGCACTTGGGAGCAGTTCTTC. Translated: CASSSPGTSGTWEQFF.

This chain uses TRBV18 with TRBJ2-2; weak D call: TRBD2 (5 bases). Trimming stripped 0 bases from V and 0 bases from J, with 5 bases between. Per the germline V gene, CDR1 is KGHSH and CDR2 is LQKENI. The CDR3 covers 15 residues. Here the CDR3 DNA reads TGTGCCAGCTCACCACCCGGGACGAACACCGGGGAGCTGTTTTTT. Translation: CASSPPGTNTGELFF.

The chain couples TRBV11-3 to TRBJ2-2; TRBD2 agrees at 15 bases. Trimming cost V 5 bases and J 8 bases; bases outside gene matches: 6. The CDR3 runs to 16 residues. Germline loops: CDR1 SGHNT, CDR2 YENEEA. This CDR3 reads CASSLGLAGGPGELFF. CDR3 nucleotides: TGTGCCAGCAGCCTCGGACTAGCGGGGGGGCCTGGGGAGCTGTTTTTT.

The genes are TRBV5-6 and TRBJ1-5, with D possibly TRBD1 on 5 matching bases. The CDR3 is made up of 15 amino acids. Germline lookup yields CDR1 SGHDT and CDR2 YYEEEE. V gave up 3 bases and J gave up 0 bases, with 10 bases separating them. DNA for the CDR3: TGTGCCAGCAGCTCATACAGGCTTAGCAATCAGCCCCAGCATTTT. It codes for CASSSYRLSNQPQHF.

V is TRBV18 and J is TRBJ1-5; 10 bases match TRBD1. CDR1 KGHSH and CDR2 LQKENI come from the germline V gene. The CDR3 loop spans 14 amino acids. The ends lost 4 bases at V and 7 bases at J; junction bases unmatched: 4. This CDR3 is CASSRTGGDQPQHF. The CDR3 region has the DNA TGTGCCAGCTCACGGACAGGGGGAGACCAGCCCCAGCATTTT.

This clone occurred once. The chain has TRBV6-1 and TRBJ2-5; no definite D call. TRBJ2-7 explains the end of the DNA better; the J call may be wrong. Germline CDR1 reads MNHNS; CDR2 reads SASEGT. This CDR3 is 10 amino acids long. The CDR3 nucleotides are TGTGCCAGCAGAGGTCTCGAGCAGTACTTC. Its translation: CASRGLEQYF.

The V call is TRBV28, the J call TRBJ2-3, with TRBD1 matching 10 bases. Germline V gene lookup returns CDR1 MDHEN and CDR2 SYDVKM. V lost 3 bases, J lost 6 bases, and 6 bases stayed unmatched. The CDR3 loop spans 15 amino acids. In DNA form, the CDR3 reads TGTGCCAGCAGTTTGGCGGGACAGGGGTATGATACGCAGTATTTT. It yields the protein CASSLAGQGYDTQYF.

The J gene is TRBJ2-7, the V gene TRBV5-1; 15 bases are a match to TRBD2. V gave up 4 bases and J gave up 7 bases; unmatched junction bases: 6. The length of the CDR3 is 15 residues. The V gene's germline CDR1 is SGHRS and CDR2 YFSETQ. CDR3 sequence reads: CASSPEGLAGGEQYF. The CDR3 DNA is TGCGCCAGCAGCCCGGAGGGACTAGCGGGAGGTGAGCAGTACTTC.

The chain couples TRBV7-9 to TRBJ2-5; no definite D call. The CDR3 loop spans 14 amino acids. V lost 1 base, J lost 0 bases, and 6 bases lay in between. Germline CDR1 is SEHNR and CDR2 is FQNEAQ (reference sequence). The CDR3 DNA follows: TGTGCCAGCAGCTTAGGGCAGAACCAAGAGACCCAGTACTTC. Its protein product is CASSLGQNQETQYF.

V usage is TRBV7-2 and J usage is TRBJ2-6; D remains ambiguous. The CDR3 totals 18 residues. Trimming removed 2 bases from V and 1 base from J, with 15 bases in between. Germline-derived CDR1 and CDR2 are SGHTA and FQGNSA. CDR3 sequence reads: CASSLSAGYRSGANVLTF. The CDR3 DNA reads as TGTGCCAGCAGCTTATCTGCCGGATACCGATCTGGGGCCAACGTCCTGACTTTC.

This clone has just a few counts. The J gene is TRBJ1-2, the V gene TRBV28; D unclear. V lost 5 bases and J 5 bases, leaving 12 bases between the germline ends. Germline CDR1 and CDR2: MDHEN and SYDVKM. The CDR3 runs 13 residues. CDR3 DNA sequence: TGTGCCAGCAGTGTACCGAGAGGGTATGGCTACACCTTC. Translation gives CASSVPRGYGYTF.

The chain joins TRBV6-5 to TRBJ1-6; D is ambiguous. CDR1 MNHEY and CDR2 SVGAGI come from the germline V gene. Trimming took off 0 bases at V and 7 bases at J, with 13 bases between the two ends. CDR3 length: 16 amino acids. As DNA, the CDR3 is TGTGCCAGCAGTTACTCGACGGGGTCTACGAATTCACCCCTCCACTTT. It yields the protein CASSYSTGSTNSPLHF.